Following are 23 T cell receptor beta chains from one sample sequenced in a study of blood T cell repertoires in COVID-19. This table comes from immunoSEQ multiplex PCR, and its TCRdb copy is limited to in-frame clones, with some not included. The sample contains about 230,000 clones, about 80% of which appear only once. The sample taken for sequencing was PBMCs or T cells enriched from blood (not recorded which). These receptor sequences come from a man aged 60 to 75 who had recovered from COVID-19.

The rearrangement links TRBV7-9 to TRBJ2-2, with D perhaps matching TRBD1 (5 bases). CDR1 is SEHNR, CDR2 FQNEAQ, per germline (reference sequence). This CDR3 comprises 16 residues. V was shortened by 1 base and J by 0 bases, with 9 bases between the two germline ends. CDR3 nucleotide sequence: TGTGCCAGCAGCTTAGTTAGGGGAACGAACACCGGGGAGCTGTTTTTT. It yields the protein CASSLVRGTNTGELFF.

J is TRBJ1-1 and V is TRBV5-1, with 8 bases that match TRBD1. The junction had 9 bases not matched to a gene; V was cut back by 4 bases and J by 1 base. Germline CDR1 is SGHRS and CDR2 is YFSETQ. The CDR3 consists of 16 residues. CDR3 in amino acids: CASSTPTGAKNTEAFF. The CDR3 region has the DNA TGCGCCAGCAGCACCCCGACAGGGGCCAAGAACACTGAAGCTTTCTTT. The complete variable domain, with remaining parts taken from reference TRBV5-1 and TRBJ1-1, reads KAGVTQTPRYLIKTRGQQVTLSCSPISGHRSVSWYQQTPGQGLQFLFEYFSETQRNKGNFPGRFSGRQFSNSRSEMNVSTLELGDSALYLCASSTPTGAKNTEAFFGQGTRLTVV.

The gene calls are TRBV27 and TRBJ2-7; D not certain. The V and J ends lost 6 bases and 7 bases respectively, with 13 bases between them. Germline CDR1 MNHEY, CDR2 SMNVEV (reference sequence). This CDR3 has 12 amino acids. CDR3 residues: CASRSRQQEQYF. CDR3 sequence (DNA): TGTGCCAGCAGGAGTCGACAACAAGAGCAGTACTTC.

The chain employs TRBV5-1 and TRBJ2-2; 7 nucleotides match TRBD1. The germline CDR1 and CDR2 sequences are SGHRS and YFSETQ. V was clipped by 4 bases and J by 6 bases; unmatched bases: 12. The CDR3 has 16 amino acids. The CDR3 sequence: CASSARGQTLAGELFF. CDR3 nucleotide sequence: TGCGCCAGCAGCGCTAGGGGACAGACTCTCGCCGGGGAGCTGTTTTTT. Based on the CDR3 plus reference TRBV5-1 and TRBJ2-2, the full variable domain is KAGVTQTPRYLIKTRGQQVTLSCSPISGHRSVSWYQQTPGQGLQFLFEYFSETQRNKGNFPGRFSGRQFSNSRSEMNVSTLELGDSALYLCASSARGQTLAGELFFGEGSRLTVL.

This sequence joins TRBV4-2 and TRBJ1-2, with TRBD1 as a possible D gene (6 bases). Deletions cut 3 bases from V and 0 bases from J, with 20 bases between. Germline CDR1 is LGHNA and CDR2 is YNFKEQ. This CDR3 has 18 residues. The CDR3 is CASSQALPSGQTNYGYTF. CDR3 DNA sequence: TGTGCCAGCAGCCAGGCTTTACCGTCCGGACAGACTAACTATGGCTACACCTTC.

J is TRBJ1-4 and V is TRBV6-2 or TRBV6-3; D is ambiguous. The V gene's germline CDR1 is MNHEY and CDR2 SVGEGT. There are 13 residues in the CDR3. The V end lost 4 bases, the J end lost 8 bases, and 11 bases lay between the germline ends. The CDR3 reads CASSSRETEKLFF. The CDR3 DNA follows: TGTGCCAGCAGTTCCCGGGAGACCGAAAAACTGTTTTTT.

This clone was counted between two and nine times. The chain links TRBV7-9 to TRBJ1-3, with D hard to call. The CDR3 is 18 amino acids. The V end lost 4 bases, the J end lost 0 bases, and 19 bases lay between the germline ends. Germline-derived CDR1 and CDR2 are SEHNR and FQNEAQ (reference sequence). The CDR3 region is CASSSILLQIYSGNTIYF. As DNA, the CDR3 is TGTGCCAGCAGCTCGATACTCCTACAGATTTACTCTGGAAACACCATATATTTT.

A single count supports this clone. This chain connects TRBV6-6 to TRBJ1-3; perhaps TRBD1 as D (6 bases). V lost 2 bases and J 1 base, leaving 6 bases between the germline ends. CDR3 length equals 14 residues. Looked up from germline, CDR1 is MNHNY and CDR2 is SVGAGI (reference sequence). This CDR3 is CASSYRGSGNTIYF. The CDR3 DNA is TGTGCCAGCAGTTACAGGGGGTCTGGAAACACCATATATTTT.

The chain is built from TRBV15 and TRBJ2-7; TRBD1 aligns across 8 bases. The CDR3 length is 15 residues. With 2 bases clipped from V and 5 bases from J, the junction kept 8 bases outside the gene matches. Per the germline V gene, CDR1 is LNHNV and CDR2 is YYDKDF (reference sequence). CDR3 sequence (DNA): TGTGCCACCAGCAGACTTGACAGGGGAAAGAACGAGCAGTACTTC. It translates to CATSRLDRGKNEQYF.

CDR3: CASSPRGGYYGYTF. In nucleotides, the CDR3 is TGTGCCAGTAGTCCCCGGGGAGGGTACTATGGCTACACCTTC. V gene TRBV19 combines with J gene TRBJ1-2; D gene uncertain. With 5 bases removed from V and 3 bases from J, the gap between germline ends came to 13 bases. This CDR3 contains 14 residues. The V gene's germline CDR1 is LNHDA and CDR2 SQIVND (reference sequence).

A note on this clone: Other DNA variants within this sample encode the same CDR3. The rearrangement joins TRBV11-3 to TRBJ1-1; TRBD1 aligns across 7 bases. CDR1 and CDR2 (germline): SGHNT, YENEEA. After removal of 5 bases from V and 1 base from J, the junction contained 4 bases not matched to a gene. This CDR3 has 14 residues. The CDR3 sequence is CASSRSGGNTEAFF. CDR3 nucleotide sequence: TGTGCCAGCAGCAGGTCAGGGGGGAACACTGAAGCTTTCTTT.

The chain combines TRBV10-3 with TRBJ2-3; 8 bases are a match to TRBD1. Germline CDR1 is ENHRY and CDR2 is SYGVKD. CDR3 length: 15 amino acids. The trim removed 8 bases at V and 3 bases at J, leaving 10 bases unmatched. For the CDR3, the DNA is TGTGCCATCCGAGGCGACAGGGGTGGGACAGATACGCAGTATTTT. This codes for CAIRGDRGGTDTQYF.

This clone was detected only once. This chain links TRBV10-2 with TRBJ1-3, with 10 bases fitting TRBD1. Germline CDR1 is WSHSY and CDR2 is SAAADI. V shed 4 bases, J shed 1 base, and the junction held 7 bases outside the gene matches. The CDR3 runs to 17 residues. In DNA, the CDR3 is TGCGCCAGCAGTGGACAGGGGGCGGGAGGATCTGGAAACACCATATATTTT. Its protein product is CASSGQGAGGSGNTIYF.

This clone was observed a few times. This chain uses TRBV7-9 with TRBJ2-7; TRBD1 is a possible D gene (5 bases). The CDR3 length is 14 residues. Trimming stripped 5 bases from V and 6 bases from J, with 17 bases between. Germline V gene sequence: CDR1 SEHNR, CDR2 FQNEAQ (reference sequence). The DNA for the CDR3 is TGTGCCAGCAGCCCCCAGGGTAACAGCCCCGAGCAGTACTTC. This translates into CASSPQGNSPEQYF.

The chain combines TRBV19 with TRBJ2-2; 8 bases are shared with TRBD2. Germline V gives CDR1 LNHDA, CDR2 SQIVND (reference sequence). The CDR3 runs to 15 residues. Trimming removed 3 bases from V and 6 bases from J; junction bases left unmatched: 6. The CDR3 is CASSIRGGLAGELFF. CDR3 DNA: TGTGCCAGTAGTATTCGGGGGGGCCTTGCCGGGGAGCTGTTTTTT.

V gene TRBV24-1 combines with J gene TRBJ1-5; 7 bases map to TRBD1. The CDR3 has 16 amino acids. Unmatched junction bases numbered 6, after V lost 3 bases and J lost 2 bases. The V gene's germline CDR1 is KGHDR and CDR2 SFDVKD. CDR3 DNA: TGTGCCACCAGTGATGACAAGGGGGCTGGCAATCAGCCCCAGCATTTT. Protein product: CATSDDKGAGNQPQHF.

The rearrangement links TRBV24-1 to TRBJ2-3; 10 positions match TRBD1. The CDR3 runs 16 residues. The V gene's germline CDR1 is KGHDR and CDR2 SFDVKD. Unmatched junction bases numbered 7, after V lost 0 bases and J lost 8 bases. The CDR3 DNA follows: TGTGCCACCAGTGATTTGGTCGACAGGGGGCTCGGTACGCAGTATTTT. Translated: CATSDLVDRGLGTQYF.

This clone was seen a single time. J is TRBJ2-2 and V is TRBV3-1 (or the pseudogene TRBV3-2); 8 bases map to TRBD2. Germline CDR1 is LGHDT and CDR2 is YNNKEL (reference sequence). The CDR3 loop spans 16 amino acids. The junction had 8 bases not matched to a gene; V was cut back by 4 bases and J by 4 bases. CDR3 sequence reads: CASSRTGGASTGELFF. DNA for the CDR3: TGTGCCAGCAGCCGGACGGGGGGGGCTAGCACCGGGGAGCTGTTTTTT.

The chain links TRBV23-1 to TRBJ1-6, with 9 bases lining up with TRBD1. TRBV23-1 is recorded as an ORF, its role being uncertain. The CDR3 sequence is 19 residues long. The ends lost 2 bases at V and 9 bases at J; junction bases unmatched: 17. CDR3 in amino acids: CASSQGGFVDRTGVSPLHF. The CDR3, as DNA: TGCGCCAGCAGTCAAGGAGGGTTTGTTGACCGGACAGGGGTTTCACCCCTCCACTTT.

J is TRBJ1-6 and V is TRBV2, with 7 bases lining up with TRBD1. V lost 4 bases to trimming and J lost 5 bases; unmatched junction nucleotides: 5. The germline V gene encodes CDR1 SNHLY and CDR2 FYNNEI. The CDR3 runs 15 residues. CDR3 DNA sequence: TGTGCCAGCAGTGGCGAGGGACAGCATAATTCACCCCTCCACTTT. This translates into CASSGEGQHNSPLHF.

The chain combines TRBV6-2 or TRBV6-3 with TRBJ1-5; possibly TRBD1 for D (6 bases). The V gene lost 0 bases and the J gene lost 0 bases, with 24 bases spanning the gap. Germline CDR1 and CDR2: MNHEY and SVGEGT. The CDR3 sequence is 21 residues long. The CDR3 coding sequence is TGTGCCAGCAGTTACTCGAGAGTGGGACACCAGGGAATTTATAGCAATCAGCCCCAGCATTTT. As protein: CASSYSRVGHQGIYSNQPQHF.

Details on this clone: This sample includes further DNA sequences coding for the same CDR3. The chain joins TRBV5-1 to TRBJ2-3; a possible D gene is TRBD2 (5 bases). Per germline, CDR1 SGHRS and CDR2 YFSETQ. The CDR3 has 13 amino acids. V shed 0 bases and J shed 3 bases, with 5 bases lying between them. In nucleotides, the CDR3 is TGCGCCAGCAGCTTGGCGGGAACAGATACGCAGTATTTT. It specifies CASSLAGTDTQYF.

The chain recombines TRBV27 with TRBJ1-4; 7 nucleotides agree with TRBD1. V gave up 2 bases and J gave up 8 bases; unmatched junction bases: 2. The CDR3 is 13 amino acids. Germline lookup yields CDR1 MNHEY and CDR2 SMNVEV (reference sequence). Here the CDR3 DNA reads TGTGCCAGCAGTTTAAGGGGGCCCGAAAAACTGTTTTTT. Protein sequence: CASSLRGPEKLFF.